This paragraph reports one T cell receptor (beta chain). The antigen is not known. TCRdb's table, derived via immunoSEQ multiplex PCR, lists solely in-frame clones and lacks some. The table records around 160,000 clones, 91% of them present only once. These data belong to a study of T cell responses to AZD1222 COVID-19 vaccine. Findings and caveats of the study: AZD1222 recipients seropositive at baseline numbered only five to seven. Researchers took repertoire samples only after the peak T cell response had come. Along spike, vaccine-associated CD4 TCRs were found throughout, with dominance at 160-218 and 743-854.

This CDR3 has 14 amino acids. Deletions cut 3 bases from V and 6 bases from J, with 16 bases between. Germline V lookup: CDR1 SGHKS, CDR2 YYEKEE (reference sequence). This receptor was identified in an adult in good health. Sequencing used peripheral blood, obtained on day 0 of AZD1222 vaccination. The chain employs TRBV5-5 and TRBJ2-7; a possible D gene is TRBD2 (6 bases). CDR3 in amino acids: CASSWGEPPGEQYF. Here the CDR3 DNA reads TGTGCCAGCAGCTGGGGGGAACCCCCAGGCGAGCAGTACTTC.